Each of the 32 T cell receptor beta chains below was sequenced from the same sample in a study of PD-1 blockade in classical Hodgkin lymphoma (dated by TCRdb to about 2020). What the time point label conveys for this sample: newly diagnosed, previously untreated cHL patient sample. A Miltenyi CD4+ T cell isolation kit was used for magnetic negative selection to purify CD4+ T cells from thawed PBMCs. Preparation of the library involved the immunoSEQ multiplex PCR assay. The table comes from immuneACCESS by way of TCRdb, which keeps in-frame sequences with V and J called. Part of the clones is missing from these tables; in studies checked, under half for an unresolved V gene and the rest for unknown reasons. This sample lists roughly 23,000 clones; 90% were detected once. 0.41% of the sample is held by the ten biggest clonotypes. The specimen sequenced was CD4+ T cells from blood. Receptor source: a human donor with classical Hodgkin lymphoma.

The rearrangement uses TRBV7-8 and TRBJ2-1; D might be TRBD1 (5 bases). V dropped 6 bases and J dropped 5 bases, with 20 bases sitting between them. The CDR3 consists of 16 residues. Germline V CDR1 and CDR2: SGHVS, FQNEAQ. This chain's CDR3 is CASRTSRGPRNNEQFF. The CDR3 coding sequence is TGTGCCAGCAGGACATCTAGGGGTCCCCGGAACAATGAGCAGTTCTTC.

This clone was counted once. The chain has TRBV18 and TRBJ2-7; D is uncertain. Per germline, CDR1 KGHSH and CDR2 LQKENI. Trimming removed 3 bases from V and 3 bases from J, with 12 bases in between. The CDR3 covers 14 residues. The CDR3 bases are TGTGCCAGCTCACCGTCGGCTTCCATCTACGAGCAGTACTTC. Its protein is CASSPSASIYEQYF.

This chain joins TRBV5-1 and TRBJ2-7; no clear D gene. V gave up 0 bases and J gave up 5 bases, with 18 bases separating them. The CDR3 length is 16 residues. Per germline, CDR1 SGHRS and CDR2 YFSETQ. The CDR3 sequence is CASSLASGREANEQYF. CDR3 sequence (DNA): TGCGCCAGCAGCTTGGCCTCGGGCAGAGAAGCCAACGAGCAGTACTTC.

The chain is built from TRBV28 and TRBJ2-6; possible D gene TRBD2, 5 bases. Germline V gene lookup returns CDR1 MDHEN and CDR2 SYDVKM. The CDR3 runs 16 residues. The V gene lost 1 base and the J gene lost 2 bases, with 9 bases spanning the gap. The CDR3 DNA reads as TGTGCCAGCAGTTTATTCTCCGGGGCTGGGGCCAACGTCCTGACTTTC. Protein: CASSLFSGAGANVLTF.

This clone has more than one count but fewer than ten. The rearrangement links TRBV7-9 to TRBJ1-2, with 7 bases fitting TRBD1. The CDR3 runs 15 residues. Unmatched junction bases numbered 6, after V lost 1 base and J lost 4 bases. Looked up from germline, CDR1 is SEHNR and CDR2 is FQNEAQ (reference sequence). CDR3 region: CASSLVGQVGYGYTF. CDR3 nucleotide sequence: TGTGCCAGCAGCTTAGTAGGACAGGTTGGCTATGGCTACACCTTC.

The chain is built from TRBV18 and TRBJ1-3; a possible D gene is TRBD1 (5 bases). Per germline, CDR1 KGHSH and CDR2 LQKENI. Between the trimmed V and J ends, which lost 0 bases and 0 bases, there was a span of 9 bases. The CDR3 length is 16 residues. Here the CDR3 reads CASSPPRGSSGNTIYF. Here the CDR3 DNA reads TGTGCCAGCTCACCACCTCGGGGGTCCTCTGGAAACACCATATATTTT.

This clone has a single count. The rearrangement uses TRBV5-6 and TRBJ2-7; no definite D call. The ends were cut back, 1 base at V and 1 base at J, with 9 bases in the middle. The CDR3 spans 14 residues. Looked up from germline, CDR1 is SGHDT and CDR2 is YYEEEE. The CDR3 bases are TGTGCCAGCAGCTTGTTGGGTCCGTCCTACGAGCAGTACTTC. It is translated as CASSLLGPSYEQYF. The full variable domain, completed using reference TRBV5-6 and TRBJ2-7, is DAGVTQSPTHLIKTRGQQVTLRCSPKSGHDTVSWYQQALGQGPQFIFQYYEEEERQRGNFPDRFSGHQFPNYSSELNVNALLLGDSALYLCASSLLGPSYEQYFGPGTRLTVT.

The chain combines TRBV28 with TRBJ2-2; tentatively, D is TRBD2 (6 bases). This CDR3 is 15 amino acids long. Trimming took off 3 bases at V and 3 bases at J, with 11 bases between the two ends. CDR1 is MDHEN and CDR2 is SYDVKM in the germline V gene. CDR3 amino acids: CASSFVLAYTGELFF. Here the CDR3 DNA reads TGTGCCAGCAGTTTTGTCCTAGCGTACACCGGGGAGCTGTTTTTT.

The chain combines TRBV14 with TRBJ2-3; D possibly corresponds to TRBD1 (6 bases). Looked up from germline, CDR1 is SGHDN and CDR2 is FVKESK. Trimming took 4 bases from V and 2 from J, leaving 16 bases between them. The CDR3 consists of 16 residues. The CDR3 region is CASSLRRDRFTDTQYF. DNA of the CDR3: TGTGCCAGCAGCCTGCGGAGAGACAGGTTCACAGATACGCAGTATTTT.

The rearrangement uses TRBV5-1 and TRBJ2-5; 8 bases are shared with TRBD1. CDR3 length: 14 amino acids. Per germline, CDR1 SGHRS and CDR2 YFSETQ. V was pared by 1 base and J by 5 bases, with 4 bases of the junction left unmatched. CDR3 in amino acids: CASSLRTGSETQYF. CDR3 in DNA: TGCGCCAGCAGCTTGAGGACAGGGTCGGAGACCCAGTACTTC.

The rearrangement links TRBV19 to TRBJ1-6, with D unclear. Germline V CDR1 and CDR2: LNHDA, SQIVND (reference sequence). V lost 8 bases to trimming and J lost 9 bases, with 11 bases between them. This CDR3 comprises 12 residues. The CDR3 loop reads CASDGEGSPLHF. The CDR3 nucleotides read TGTGCCAGTGACGGGGAGGGTTCACCCCTCCACTTT.

A few counts support this clone. The chain couples TRBV9 to TRBJ1-1, with a tentative D call TRBD1 (6 bases). Germline CDR1 SGDLS, CDR2 YYNGEE. The V end lost 0 bases, the J end lost 5 bases, and 11 bases lay between the germline ends. CDR3 size: 14 residues. Written as DNA, the CDR3 is TGTGCCAGCAGCGTAGTAGGGGGAGAAACTGAAGCTTTCTTT. Translating gives CASSVVGGETEAFF.

The chain carries TRBV7-2 and TRBJ2-3, with D hard to call. V lost 4 bases, J lost 3 bases, and 2 bases lay in between. Germline values: CDR1 SGHTA, CDR2 FQGNSA. CDR3 length: 11 amino acids. The CDR3 DNA follows: TGTGCCAGCAGCTATACAGATACGCAGTATTTT. Translation gives CASSYTDTQYF.

V is TRBV12-5 and J is TRBJ1-3; TRBD1 matches at 8 bases. This CDR3 is built from 17 residues. Looked up from germline, CDR1 is LGHNT and CDR2 is FRNRAP. Trimming took 6 bases from V and 2 from J; bases not matched to a gene: 12. CDR3 region: CASGGRGQAGTGNTIYF. Written as DNA, the CDR3 is TGTGCTAGTGGGGGTAGGGGACAGGCAGGAACTGGAAACACCATATATTTT.

CDR3 DNA sequence: TGTGCCAGCAGCCCGTCAAACCGAGAAGAGCAGTACTTC. This translates into CASSPSNREEQYF. This sequence joins TRBV7-9 and TRBJ2-7; D is ambiguous. The V end was cut by 5 bases, the J end by 7 bases, with 15 bases between. This CDR3 spans 13 amino acids. Germline assignment: CDR1 SEHNR and CDR2 FQNEAQ (reference sequence).

CDR3: CASSANAGGSSGNTIYF. The CDR3 region has the DNA TGTGCCAGCAGCGCTAATGCAGGGGGAAGCTCTGGAAACACCATATATTTT. V and J are TRBV7-9 and TRBJ1-3; 7 bases fit TRBD1. Germline lookup yields CDR1 SEHNR and CDR2 FQNEAQ (reference sequence). This CDR3 is built from 17 residues. With V trimmed by 5 bases and J by 0 bases, 10 bases remained unmatched.

V usage is TRBV7-2 and J usage is TRBJ2-1; no firm D call. The V and J ends lost 5 bases and 6 bases respectively, with 11 bases between them. Per the germline V gene, CDR1 is SGHTA and CDR2 is FQGNSA. The CDR3 contains 13 residues. As DNA, the CDR3 is TGTGCCAGCAGCCCACCAAAGGGCAATGAGCAGTTCTTC. Its translation is CASSPPKGNEQFF.

The V call is TRBV10-3, the J call TRBJ1-2; TRBD1 agrees at 8 bases. This CDR3 has 15 residues. V trimming: 4 bases; J trimming: 6 bases; junction bases outside the gene matches: 10. Germline CDR1 ENHRY, CDR2 SYGVKD. The CDR3 here is CAISAYEGQEDGYTF. The DNA for the CDR3 is TGTGCCATCAGTGCCTACGAGGGACAGGAGGATGGCTACACCTTC.

This rearrangement joins TRBV11-3 to TRBJ2-1; unclear D gene. Trimming removed 4 bases at V and 6 bases at J, with 13 bases between. Looked up from germline, CDR1 is SGHNT and CDR2 is YENEEA. This CDR3 has 14 residues. The CDR3 bases are TGTGCCAGCAGCTCCTTTCAGACCCCCAATGAGCAGTTCTTC. Translated, it gives CASSSFQTPNEQFF.

The chain combines TRBV10-3 with TRBJ2-5; TRBD1 might be the D (6 bases). The CDR3 has 13 residues. Trimming stripped 6 bases from V and 5 bases from J, with 13 bases between. CDR1 and CDR2 from the germline V gene are ENHRY and SYGVKD. The CDR3 protein is CAIRGPTGETQYF. CDR3 DNA: TGTGCCATCAGGGGTCCAACAGGGGAGACCCAGTACTTC.

The chain is built from TRBV18 and TRBJ1-4, with TRBD1 identical over 9 bases. V was clipped by 2 bases and J by 8 bases; unmatched bases: 6. The germline CDR1 and CDR2 sequences are KGHSH and LQKENI. There are 15 residues in the CDR3. The CDR3 DNA follows: TGTGCCAGCTCACCAGGGGGACAGGGACAGGAAAAACTGTTTTTT. Protein product: CASSPGGQGQEKLFF.

The rearrangement joins TRBV5-4 to TRBJ1-2; D not certain. The CDR3 covers 15 residues. V lost 3 bases and J lost 2, with 14 bases in between. Germline assignment: CDR1 SGHNT and CDR2 YYREEE (reference sequence). The CDR3 DNA is TGTGCCAGCAGCTGGCCTGAACGCGGAAACTATGGCTACACCTTC. Translated: CASSWPERGNYGYTF.

The chain uses TRBV29-1 and TRBJ2-5; D may be TRBD1 (6 bases). Germline V gene lookup returns CDR1 SQVTM and CDR2 ANQGSEA. This CDR3 region has 14 residues. Trimming cost V 6 bases and J 5 bases, with 19 bases left between them. This chain's CDR3 is CSVNLQGRAETQYF. CDR3 in DNA: TGCAGCGTCAACCTACAGGGTCGGGCGGAGACCCAGTACTTC.

The chain links TRBV6-5 to TRBJ1-1, with D possibly TRBD1 on 5 matching bases. V was cut by 5 bases and J by 3 bases, with 10 bases left in between. Germline CDR1 reads MNHEY; CDR2 reads SVGAGI. The CDR3 is 13 residues long. The CDR3 nucleotides are TGTGCCAGCAGTCCAGGGCGGCACACTGAAGCTTTCTTT. It encodes CASSPGRHTEAFF.

This clone turned up a few times. The chain carries TRBV5-4 and TRBJ1-6; 7 nucleotides agree with TRBD1. V trimming: 5 bases; J trimming: 10 bases; junction bases outside the gene matches: 15. Germline V CDR1 and CDR2: SGHNT, YYREEE (reference sequence). This CDR3 region has 16 residues. The CDR3 is CASSPLRGGATSPLHF. CDR3 coding DNA: TGTGCCAGCAGTCCCCTAAGAGGGGGCGCGACATCACCCCTCCACTTT.

This chain links TRBV5-5 with TRBJ1-5, with TRBD1 identical over 8 bases. V dropped 3 bases and J dropped 9; count of bases not matched to a gene: 11. The germline CDR1 and CDR2 sequences are SGHKS and YYEKEE (reference sequence). The CDR3 totals 15 residues. The chain's CDR3 is CASSSNHWTGRPQHF. The CDR3 bases are TGTGCCAGCAGCTCCAACCACTGGACAGGGCGGCCCCAGCATTTT.

V and J are TRBV10-3 and TRBJ1-5; D remains ambiguous. The length of the CDR3 is 15 residues. V lost 2 bases, J lost 4 bases, and 12 bases lay in between. The germline V gene has CDR1 ENHRY and CDR2 SYGVKD. The CDR3 sequence: CAISEHTEYNQPQHF. CDR3 DNA: TGTGCCATCAGTGAGCATACAGAGTATAATCAGCCCCAGCATTTT.

DNA of the CDR3: TGTGCCAGCAGCGACCCTAGACAGGGCCGTAACACTGAAGCTTTCTTT. The encoded protein is CASSDPRQGRNTEAFF. The chain has TRBV7-2 and TRBJ1-1, with TRBD1 matching over 7 bases. After removal of 5 bases from V and 2 bases from J, the junction contained 11 bases not matched to a gene. The CDR3 is 16 amino acids. The germline V gene has CDR1 SGHTA and CDR2 FQGNSA.

This clone came up once. This chain joins TRBV2 and TRBJ1-2; D ambiguous. Trimming stripped 8 bases from V and 0 bases from J, with 10 bases between. CDR3 size: 13 residues. Germline V CDR1 and CDR2: SNHLY, FYNNEI. DNA for the CDR3: TGTGCCAGCTGCCTCGGGCCTAACTATGGCTACACCTTC. This codes for CASCLGPNYGYTF.

The rearrangement uses TRBV10-3 and TRBJ1-6; no definite D call. The V gene's germline CDR1 is ENHRY and CDR2 SYGVKD. The germline V and J ends were trimmed by 4 bases and 7 bases, with 11 bases remaining between them. The CDR3 is made up of 14 amino acids. This CDR3 is CAISGTVLNSPLHF. The CDR3 coding sequence is TGTGCCATCAGTGGGACGGTTTTAAATTCACCCCTCCACTTT.

The gene calls are TRBV5-1 and TRBJ2-7; no clear D. CDR3 length: 16 amino acids. Germline V gene sequence: CDR1 SGHRS, CDR2 YFSETQ. V lost 4 bases and J lost 5, with 22 bases in between. The CDR3 reads CASSLLEAQYGHEQYF. The CDR3 DNA reads as TGCGCCAGCAGCCTCCTAGAGGCACAATATGGACACGAGCAGTACTTC.

The rearrangement uses TRBV7-2 and TRBJ1-5; unclear D gene. The V gene's germline CDR1 is SGHTA and CDR2 FQGNSA. Deletions cut 5 bases from V and 6 bases from J, with 17 bases between. This CDR3 region has 15 residues. CDR3 DNA sequence: TGTGCCAGCAGCACGGTCGGTCCCCGGGCTCAGCCCCAGCATTTT. It specifies CASSTVGPRAQPQHF.